The 29 T cell receptor beta chains reported below all come from one sample, sequenced in a study of cytomegalovirus exposure and HLA in healthy donors (dated by TCRdb to the late 2010s). Library preparation was by the immunoSEQ multiplex PCR assay. The multiplex PCR relied on a mix of 60 forward primers for TCR Vbeta segments and 13 reverse primers for TCR Jbeta segments. TCRdb took this table from immuneACCESS and kept in-frame rearrangements with V and J called. Such tables lack part of the clones; where checked against another copy, unresolved V genes explain under half of the gap, and the rest is unexplained. This sample has around 180,000 clones in its table, and 79% of those were observed once. The ten largest clones capture more than 0.55% of the sample. Sequences were obtained from PBMCs. The receptors come from a woman between 40 and 50 years old in good health and CMV-seronegative.

Here the CDR3 DNA reads TGTGCCAGCAAATTGAGCATCGGGGGTTCACCCCTCCACTTT. Its protein is CASKLSIGGSPLHF. This chain connects TRBV7-8 to TRBJ1-6; TRBD1 is a possible D gene (5 bases). Germline V CDR1 and CDR2: SGHVS, FQNEAQ. The length of the CDR3 is 14 residues. Trimming took off 7 bases at V and 9 bases at J, with 16 bases between the two ends.

The chain couples TRBV5-3 to TRBJ1-5; TRBD1 is a possible D gene (5 bases). TRBV5-3 is an ORF, with its function uncertain. The V and J ends lost 5 bases and 0 bases respectively, with 12 bases between them. The CDR3 has 15 amino acids. The CDR3 spells CARSCQTVSNQPQHF. CDR3 nucleotide sequence: TGTGCCAGAAGTTGCCAGACAGTTAGCAATCAGCCCCAGCATTTT.

This clone was picked up a small number of times. The rearrangement joins TRBV21-1 to TRBJ1-1. TRBV21-1 is described as a pseudogene. This CDR3 comprises 21 residues. CDR3 protein: CASSTIEDLPGLSGLEGEAFF. DNA of the CDR3: TGTGCCAGCAGCACCATAGAGGATCTCCCCGGACTCTCTGGGCTTGAGGGTGAAGCTTTCTTT.

This chain connects TRBV28 to TRBJ2-2; 7 bases fit TRBD1. Germline CDR1 reads MDHEN; CDR2 reads SYDVKM. The length of the CDR3 is 19 residues. Losses at the gene ends were 5 bases for V and 5 bases for J; bases not matched to a gene: 20. This CDR3 is CASSRSGTASYFGTGELFF. CDR3 coding DNA: TGTGCCAGCAGTCGTTCTGGGACAGCCTCTTACTTTGGGACCGGGGAGCTGTTTTTT.

The gene calls are TRBV19 and TRBJ1-4; maybe TRBD1 (5 bases). Germline V CDR1 and CDR2: LNHDA, SQIVND (reference sequence). The CDR3 is made up of 15 amino acids. The germline V and J ends were trimmed by 1 base and 2 bases, with 8 bases remaining between them. The CDR3 region is CASSIAKGTNEKLFF. In DNA form, the CDR3 reads TGTGCCAGTAGTATAGCGAAGGGGACTAATGAAAAACTGTTTTTT.

The chain is built from TRBV29-1 and TRBJ2-7; 10 bases line up with TRBD2. With V trimmed by 8 bases and J by 0 bases, 13 bases remained unmatched. Germline V gene data show CDR1 as SQVTM and CDR2 as ANQGSEA. The CDR3 is made up of 16 amino acids. In nucleotides, the CDR3 is TGCAGCCCAGGGGGGGGACTAGCGCGCACCTCCTACGAGCAGTACTTC. Amino acid sequence: CSPGGGLARTSYEQYF.

The chain links TRBV5-1 to TRBJ2-1, with 8 bases identical to TRBD2. The CDR3 sequence is 14 residues long. Losses at the gene ends were 4 bases for V and 6 bases for J; bases not matched to a gene: 6. Germline loops: CDR1 SGHRS, CDR2 YFSETQ. CDR3 nucleotide sequence: TGCGCCAGCAGCCTGGGACTAGGGGCCAATGAGCAGTTCTTC. This codes for CASSLGLGANEQFF.

The J gene is TRBJ2-2, the V gene TRBV4-2; tentatively, D is TRBD2 (5 bases). CDR1 and CDR2 (germline): LGHNA, YNFKEQ. The ends were cut back, 0 bases at V and 4 bases at J, with 12 bases in the middle. There are 16 residues in the CDR3. CDR3 DNA sequence: TGTGCCAGCAGCCAAGAGGGTGAGGCGGGCACCGGGGAGCTGTTTTTT. Its translation is CASSQEGEAGTGELFF.

This clone was found a few times. V and J are TRBV28 and TRBJ1-2, with 7 bases identical to TRBD1. CDR1 is MDHEN and CDR2 is SYDVKM in the germline V gene. The CDR3 is 15 amino acids. With V trimmed by 3 bases and J by 7 bases, 11 bases remained unmatched. CDR3 nucleotide sequence: TGTGCCAGCAGTTTGGCGATCAGGGGGGTCACTGGCTACACCTTC. It is translated as CASSLAIRGVTGYTF.

The chain combines TRBV11-3 with TRBJ2-2; D may be TRBD1 (5 bases). Germline V CDR1 and CDR2: SGHNT, YENEEA. Between the trimmed V and J ends, which lost 2 bases and 6 bases, there was a span of 10 bases. The CDR3 length is 14 residues. CDR3 DNA sequence: TGTGCCAGCAGCTTACGGCCGACAGCCGGGGAGCTGTTTTTT. Amino acids: CASSLRPTAGELFF.

CDR3 in DNA: TGTGCCAGCAGCTCTCCTTTCCGCTCCTACGAGCAGTACTTC. It codes for CASSSPFRSYEQYF. V is TRBV7-6 and J is TRBJ2-7; D ambiguous. The CDR3 is 14 amino acids. With 4 bases removed from V and 0 bases from J, the gap between germline ends came to 10 bases. Germline CDR1 is SGHVS and CDR2 is FNYEAQ.

The chain uses TRBV11-1 and TRBJ2-2; TRBD2 might be the D (5 bases). Trimming stripped 3 bases from V and 9 bases from J, with 17 bases between. This CDR3 has 15 residues. CDR1 SGHAT and CDR2 FQDESV come from the germline V gene (reference sequence). CDR3 sequence reads: CASSLRETSGRELFF. Here the CDR3 DNA reads TGTGCCAGCAGCTTGAGGGAAACTAGTGGCCGGGAGCTGTTTTTT.

The rearrangement links TRBV7-9 to TRBJ2-2; D perhaps matches TRBD1 (6 bases). The CDR3 runs to 17 residues. Germline loops: CDR1 SEHNR, CDR2 FQNEAQ (reference sequence). Trimming stripped 5 bases from V and 0 bases from J, with 16 bases between. CDR3 sequence: CASSRALRTANTGELFF. In DNA, the CDR3 is TGTGCCAGCAGCAGGGCTCTTAGGACAGCGAACACCGGGGAGCTGTTTTTT.

J is TRBJ2-1 and V is TRBV6-6; D gene uncertain. CDR3 length: 14 residues. In germline, CDR1 is MNHNY, CDR2 SVGAGI (reference sequence). The germline V and J ends were trimmed by 5 bases and 3 bases, with 11 bases remaining between them. CDR3 protein: CASSTSLLYNEQFF. CDR3 nucleotide sequence: TGTGCCAGCAGTACTTCTTTACTCTACAATGAGCAGTTCTTC.

This chain uses TRBV5-1 with TRBJ2-7, with 7 bases identical to TRBD1. From germline, CDR1 is SGHRS and CDR2 YFSETQ. This CDR3 has 15 residues. The V and J ends lost 0 bases and 3 bases, in that order; junction bases with no gene match: 6. Written as DNA, the CDR3 is TGCGCCAGCAGCTTGGTGACAGGGACCGTCTACGAGCAGTACTTC. Amino acids: CASSLVTGTVYEQYF.

The rearrangement joins TRBV7-8 to TRBJ2-7; 8 bases are a match to TRBD1. The CDR3 extends over 15 amino acids. Germline V gene data show CDR1 as SGHVS and CDR2 as FQNEAQ. With 1 base clipped from V and 2 bases from J, the junction kept 4 bases outside the gene matches. The CDR3 nucleotides read TGTGCCAGCAGCTTAGGTGGGACAGGTCCCTACGAGCAGTACTTC. Translated: CASSLGGTGPYEQYF.

The CDR3 region is CASRAGVTGRATNEKLFF. CDR3 in DNA: TGTGCCAGCCGGGCGGGGGTGACTGGGCGCGCAACTAATGAAAAACTGTTTTTT. The chain employs TRBV27 and TRBJ1-4, with D perhaps matching TRBD1 (5 bases). The CDR3 sequence is 18 residues long. The germline CDR1 and CDR2 sequences are MNHEY and SMNVEV (reference sequence). V dropped 8 bases and J dropped 0 bases, with 22 bases sitting between them.

This clone was observed once. The V and J genes are TRBV19 and TRBJ1-1, with TRBD1 identical over 7 bases. With 7 bases clipped from V and 2 bases from J, the junction kept 7 bases outside the gene matches. CDR3 length: 14 residues. From germline, CDR1 is LNHDA and CDR2 SQIVND (reference sequence). In DNA form, the CDR3 reads TGTGCCAGTACCCAGGGGACAGTCAACACTGAAGCTTTCTTT. It translates to CASTQGTVNTEAFF.

The chain recombines TRBV7-2 with TRBJ2-5; D not certain. The V gene lost 5 bases and the J gene lost 7 bases, with 11 bases spanning the gap. The CDR3 has 12 amino acids. CDR1 is SGHTA and CDR2 is FQGNSA in the germline V gene. The DNA of the CDR3 is TGTGCCAGCAGCACCCTTACGGGGACCCAGTACTTC. Translation: CASSTLTGTQYF.

The chain is built from TRBV5-6 and TRBJ2-5; 9 nucleotides match TRBD1. This CDR3 is built from 13 residues. Per the germline V gene, CDR1 is SGHDT and CDR2 is YYEEEE. Trimming removed 2 bases from V and 10 bases from J; junction bases left unmatched: 6. The CDR3 spells CASSLQGAGVQYF. In DNA, the CDR3 is TGTGCCAGCAGCTTACAGGGGGCCGGGGTCCAGTACTTC. Drawing the rest from reference TRBV5-6 and TRBJ2-5, the complete variable domain is DAGVTQSPTHLIKTRGQQVTLRCSPKSGHDTVSWYQQALGQGPQFIFQYYEEEERQRGNFPDRFSGHQFPNYSSELNVNALLLGDSALYLCASSLQGAGVQYFGPGTRLLVL.

For the CDR3, the DNA is TGTGCCAGCAGTTTGCGGACCCAGGGCTCCGGAAACACCATATATTTT. Translation: CASSLRTQGSGNTIYF. The rearrangement joins TRBV6-5 to TRBJ1-3; D possibly corresponds to TRBD1 (5 bases). The V end was cut by 4 bases, the J end by 4 bases, with 17 bases between. Germline V gene sequence: CDR1 MNHEY, CDR2 SVGAGI. The CDR3 runs to 16 residues.

V gene TRBV18 combines with J gene TRBJ1-2; D remains ambiguous. Per the germline V gene, CDR1 is KGHSH and CDR2 is LQKENI. The CDR3 has 12 amino acids. Trimming removed 1 base from V and 11 bases from J, with 11 bases in between. The CDR3 nucleotides are TGTGCCAGCTCACCACGGGCAACAGATTACACCTTC. Protein: CASSPRATDYTF.

This chain links TRBV28 with TRBJ1-5; D ambiguous. V shed 3 bases and J shed 0 bases, with 9 bases lying between them. Per germline, CDR1 MDHEN and CDR2 SYDVKM. The length of the CDR3 is 15 residues. The CDR3 here is CASSFGSDSNQPQHF. The CDR3 coding sequence is TGTGCCAGCAGTTTCGGCAGCGATAGCAATCAGCCCCAGCATTTT.

CDR3 sequence: CASSYSRDYRYEQYF. In DNA form, the CDR3 reads TGTGCCAGCAGTTACTCGAGGGACTATCGCTACGAGCAGTACTTC. J is TRBJ2-7 and V is TRBV6-6, with 7 bases lining up with TRBD2. Germline-derived CDR1 and CDR2 are MNHNY and SVGAGI (reference sequence). J lost 3 bases, V lost 0 bases, and 5 bases had no gene match. The CDR3 spans 15 residues.

The rearrangement uses TRBV7-2 and TRBJ1-5; 7 bases agree with TRBD1. Germline loops: CDR1 SGHTA, CDR2 FQGNSA. The CDR3 sequence is 14 residues long. The trim removed 5 bases at V and 4 bases at J, leaving 5 bases unmatched. The CDR3 region is CASSNRDRNQPQHF. The CDR3 coding sequence is TGTGCCAGCAGCAACCGGGACAGAAATCAGCCCCAGCATTTT.

As regards this clone: The same CDR3 also results from other DNA sequences found in this sample. The V call is TRBV2, the J call TRBJ2-3; D remains unclear. The CDR3 length is 12 residues. V was trimmed by 7 bases and J by 1 base, leaving 6 bases between them. Germline values: CDR1 SNHLY, CDR2 FYNNEI. CDR3: CASKAGTDTQYF. DNA for the CDR3: TGTGCCAGCAAGGCGGGCACAGATACGCAGTATTTT.

As for this clone: The junction shows a germline mismatch at one end, possibly a read error. The V and J genes are TRBV29-1 and TRBJ1-2, with D hard to call. This CDR3 comprises 10 residues. CDR1 is SQVTM and CDR2 is ANQGSEA in the germline V gene. In DNA form, the CDR3 reads TGTAGCAGAGCCTACTATGGCTACACCTTC. Amino acids: CSRAYYGYTF.

The chain has TRBV19 and TRBJ2-7; 9 nucleotides align to TRBD1. V trimming: 5 bases; J trimming: 2 bases; junction bases outside the gene matches: 10. The CDR3 has 16 residues. Looked up from germline, CDR1 is LNHDA and CDR2 is SQIVND (reference sequence). The CDR3 reads CASSSLTGGLTYEQYF. The CDR3 DNA is TGTGCCAGTAGTTCGCTAACAGGGGGCCTCACCTACGAGCAGTACTTC.

The V gene is TRBV11-2, the J gene TRBJ2-7; D might be TRBD1 (6 bases). Trimming shortened V by 4 bases and J by 2 bases, and 18 bases separated the two germline ends. CDR3 length equals 16 residues. CDR1 and CDR2 (germline): SGHAT, FQNNGV. The CDR3 here is CASSSIPGQGPYEQYF. The CDR3 nucleotides read TGTGCCAGCAGCTCCATCCCGGGACAAGGGCCCTACGAGCAGTACTTC. Based on the CDR3 plus reference TRBV11-2 and TRBJ2-7, the full variable domain is EAGVAQSPRYKIIEKRQSVAFWCNPISGHATLYWYQQILGQGPKLLIQFQNNGVVDDSQLPKDRFSAERLKGVDSTLKIQPAKLEDSAVYLCASSSIPGQGPYEQYFGPGTRLTVT.